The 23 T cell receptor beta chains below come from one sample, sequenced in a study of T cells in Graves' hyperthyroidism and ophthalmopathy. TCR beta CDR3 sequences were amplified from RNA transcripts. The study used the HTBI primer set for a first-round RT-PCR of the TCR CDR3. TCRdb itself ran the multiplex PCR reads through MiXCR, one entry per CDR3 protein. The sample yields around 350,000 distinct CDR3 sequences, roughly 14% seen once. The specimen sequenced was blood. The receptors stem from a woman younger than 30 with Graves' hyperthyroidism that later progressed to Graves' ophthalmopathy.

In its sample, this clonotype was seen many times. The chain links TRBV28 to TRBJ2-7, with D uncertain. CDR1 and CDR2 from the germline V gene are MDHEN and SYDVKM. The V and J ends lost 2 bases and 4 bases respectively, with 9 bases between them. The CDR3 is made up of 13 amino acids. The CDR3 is CASSLPGLYEQYF. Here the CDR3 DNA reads TGTGCCAGCAGTTTACCCGGGCTATACGAGCAGTACTTC.

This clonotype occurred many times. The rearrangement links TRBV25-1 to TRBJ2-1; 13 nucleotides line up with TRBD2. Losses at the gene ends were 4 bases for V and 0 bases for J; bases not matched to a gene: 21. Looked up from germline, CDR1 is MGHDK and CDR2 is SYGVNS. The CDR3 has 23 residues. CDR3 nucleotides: TGTGCCAGCAGTGTACCGGGACTAGCGGGATTGAGCTGGGGCCTGAGCTCCTACAATGAGCAGTTCTTC. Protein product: CASSVPGLAGLSWGLSSYNEQFF.

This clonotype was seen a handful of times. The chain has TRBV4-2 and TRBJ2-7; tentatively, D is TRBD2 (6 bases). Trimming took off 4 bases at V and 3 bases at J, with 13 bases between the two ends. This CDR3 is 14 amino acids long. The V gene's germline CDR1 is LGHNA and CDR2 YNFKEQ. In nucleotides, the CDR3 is TGTGCCAGCAGCCTGGGACTGGAGATCTACGAGCAGTACTTC. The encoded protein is CASSLGLEIYEQYF.

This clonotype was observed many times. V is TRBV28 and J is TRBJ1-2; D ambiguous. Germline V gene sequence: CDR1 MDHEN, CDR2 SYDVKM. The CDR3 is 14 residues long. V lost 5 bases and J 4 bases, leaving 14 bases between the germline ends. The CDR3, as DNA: TGTGCCAGCAGTCCCCCCGGGCTAAGCTATGGCTACACCTTC. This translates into CASSPPGLSYGYTF.

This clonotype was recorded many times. The CDR3 protein is CASCRTGGVDTQYF. CDR3 nucleotide sequence: TGTGCCAGCTGTAGGACAGGGGGCGTCGATACGCAGTATTTT. J is TRBJ2-3 and V is TRBV7-2, with TRBD1 matching 11 bases. Germline V lookup: CDR1 SGHTA, CDR2 FQGNSA. With V trimmed by 8 bases and J by 6 bases, 7 bases remained unmatched. The CDR3 has 14 amino acids.

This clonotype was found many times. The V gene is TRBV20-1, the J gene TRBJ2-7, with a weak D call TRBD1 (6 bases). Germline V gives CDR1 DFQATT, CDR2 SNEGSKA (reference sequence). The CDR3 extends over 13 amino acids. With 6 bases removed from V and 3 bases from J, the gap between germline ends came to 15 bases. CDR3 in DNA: TGCAGTGCCACTTTGGGGGCGGGCTACGAGCAGTACTTC. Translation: CSATLGAGYEQYF.

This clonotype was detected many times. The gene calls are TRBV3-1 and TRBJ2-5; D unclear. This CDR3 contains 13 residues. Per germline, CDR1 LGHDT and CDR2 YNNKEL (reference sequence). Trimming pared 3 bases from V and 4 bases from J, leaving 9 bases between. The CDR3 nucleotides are TGTGCCAGCAGCCATGTCAATGCAGAGACCCAGTACTTC. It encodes CASSHVNAETQYF.

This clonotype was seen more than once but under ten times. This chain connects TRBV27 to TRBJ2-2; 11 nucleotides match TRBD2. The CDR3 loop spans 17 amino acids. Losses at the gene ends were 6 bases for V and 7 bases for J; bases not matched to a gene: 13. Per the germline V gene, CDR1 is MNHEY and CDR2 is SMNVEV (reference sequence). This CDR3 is CASRTLKASGGNGELFF. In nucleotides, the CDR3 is TGTGCCAGCAGGACCCTAAAGGCTAGCGGGGGGAACGGGGAGCTGTTTTTT.

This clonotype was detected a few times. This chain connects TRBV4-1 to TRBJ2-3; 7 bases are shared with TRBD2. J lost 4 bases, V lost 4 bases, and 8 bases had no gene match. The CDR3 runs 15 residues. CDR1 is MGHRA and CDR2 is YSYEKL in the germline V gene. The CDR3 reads CASSPLTSQPDTQYF. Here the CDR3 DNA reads TGCGCCAGCAGCCCCTTGACTAGCCAACCAGATACGCAGTATTTT.

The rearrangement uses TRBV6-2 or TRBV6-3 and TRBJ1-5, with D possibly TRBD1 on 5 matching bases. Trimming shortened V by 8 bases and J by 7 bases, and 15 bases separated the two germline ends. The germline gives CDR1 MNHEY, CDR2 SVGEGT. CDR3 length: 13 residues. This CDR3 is CASGLHGGQPQHF. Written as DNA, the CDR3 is TGTGCCAGCGGACTGCACGGGGGGCAGCCCCAGCATTTT.

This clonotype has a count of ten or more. The CDR3 protein is CASSPIRSNTEAFF. The DNA of the CDR3 is TGTGCCAGCAGCCCGATCAGGTCGAACACTGAAGCTTTCTTT. The chain joins TRBV7-9 to TRBJ1-1, with D uncertain. Germline V CDR1 and CDR2: SEHNR, FQNEAQ (reference sequence). The CDR3 contains 14 residues. The ends were cut back, 5 bases at V and 1 base at J, with 11 bases in the middle.

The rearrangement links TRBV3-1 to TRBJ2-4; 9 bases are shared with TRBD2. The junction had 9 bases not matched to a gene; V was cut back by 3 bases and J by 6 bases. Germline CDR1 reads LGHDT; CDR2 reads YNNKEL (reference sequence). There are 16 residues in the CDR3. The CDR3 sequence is CASSQGSSGSINIQYF. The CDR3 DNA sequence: TGTGCCAGCAGCCAGGGGAGTAGCGGGAGTATAAACATTCAGTACTTC.

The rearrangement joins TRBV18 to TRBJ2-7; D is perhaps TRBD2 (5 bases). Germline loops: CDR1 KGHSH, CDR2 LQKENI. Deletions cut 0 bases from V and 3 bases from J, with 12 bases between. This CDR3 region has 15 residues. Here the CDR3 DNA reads TGTGCCAGCTCACCACCTGGCGGTCGGGGCTACGAGCAGTACTTC. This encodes CASSPPGGRGYEQYF.

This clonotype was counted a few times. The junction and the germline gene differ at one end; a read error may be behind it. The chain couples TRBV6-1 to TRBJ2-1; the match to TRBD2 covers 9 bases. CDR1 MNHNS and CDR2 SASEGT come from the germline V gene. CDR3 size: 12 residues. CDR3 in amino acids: CTRLAVYNEQFF. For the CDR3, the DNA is TGTACCAGACTAGCGGTATACAATGAGCAGTTCTTC.

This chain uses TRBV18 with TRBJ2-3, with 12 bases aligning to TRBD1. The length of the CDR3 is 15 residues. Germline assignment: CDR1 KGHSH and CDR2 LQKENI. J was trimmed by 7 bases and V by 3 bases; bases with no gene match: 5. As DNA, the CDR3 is TGTGCCAGCTCACCTCCGGGACAGGGGGCGTATACGCAGTATTTT. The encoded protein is CASSPPGQGAYTQYF.

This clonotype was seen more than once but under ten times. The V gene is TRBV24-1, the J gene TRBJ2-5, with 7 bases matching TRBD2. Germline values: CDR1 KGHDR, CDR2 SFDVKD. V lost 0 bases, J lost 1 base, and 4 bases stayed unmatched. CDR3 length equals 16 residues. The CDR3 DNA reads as TGTGCCACCAGTGATTTGGCGGCTAGCGGCCAAGAGACCCAGTACTTC. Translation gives CATSDLAASGQETQYF.

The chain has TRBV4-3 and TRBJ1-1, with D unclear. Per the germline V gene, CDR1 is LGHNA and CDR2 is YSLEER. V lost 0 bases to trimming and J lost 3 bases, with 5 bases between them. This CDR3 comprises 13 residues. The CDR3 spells CASSQDRDTEAFF. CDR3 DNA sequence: TGCGCCAGCAGCCAAGACCGAGACACTGAAGCTTTCTTT.

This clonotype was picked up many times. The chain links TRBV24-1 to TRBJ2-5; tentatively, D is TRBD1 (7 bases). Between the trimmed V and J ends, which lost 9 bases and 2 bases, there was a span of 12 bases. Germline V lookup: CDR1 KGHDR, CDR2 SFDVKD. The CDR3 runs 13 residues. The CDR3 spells CATAGQLQETQYF. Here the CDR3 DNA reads TGTGCCACCGCGGGACAGCTACAAGAGACCCAGTACTTC.

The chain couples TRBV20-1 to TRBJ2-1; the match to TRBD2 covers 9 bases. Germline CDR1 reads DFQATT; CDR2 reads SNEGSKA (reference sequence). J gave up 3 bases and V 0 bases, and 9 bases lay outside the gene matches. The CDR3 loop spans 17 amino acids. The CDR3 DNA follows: TGCAGTGCTAGAGATCAAGGTAGCGGGAGTGGCTACAATGAGCAGTTCTTC. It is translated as CSARDQGSGSGYNEQFF.

CDR3 in DNA: TGCAGTGCTCCCCAAGTAAGGTCGGGACAGGGCACAGATACGCAGTATTTT. Its protein product is CSAPQVRSGQGTDTQYF. The chain carries TRBV20-1 and TRBJ2-3; 8 nucleotides agree with TRBD1. This CDR3 contains 17 residues. Germline assignment: CDR1 DFQATT and CDR2 SNEGSKA (reference sequence). Trimming at V came to 5 bases and at J to 1 base, leaving 14 bases not matched to a gene.

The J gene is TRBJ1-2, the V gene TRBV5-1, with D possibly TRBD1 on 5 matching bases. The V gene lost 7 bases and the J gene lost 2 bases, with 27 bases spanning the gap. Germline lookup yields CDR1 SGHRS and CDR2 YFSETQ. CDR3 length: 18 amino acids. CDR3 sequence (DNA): TGCGCCAGCCCCCCCCAGCCGGGACTCCAAACCAGCAACTATGGCTACACCTTC. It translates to CASPPQPGLQTSNYGYTF.

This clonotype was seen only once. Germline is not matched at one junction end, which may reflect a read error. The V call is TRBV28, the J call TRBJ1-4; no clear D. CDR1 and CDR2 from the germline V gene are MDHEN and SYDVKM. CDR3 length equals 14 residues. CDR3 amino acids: CASRTGPVNEKLYF. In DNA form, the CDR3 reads TGTGCCAGCAGAACTGGGCCCGTTAATGAAAAACTGTATTTT.

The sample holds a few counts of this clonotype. CDR3 bases: TGTGCCAGCAGCTTAGGTCTAGCGGGTTTGCATGAGCAGTTCTTC. It encodes CASSLGLAGLHEQFF. The chain is built from TRBV11-2 and TRBJ2-1; 8 bases map to TRBD2. Germline loops: CDR1 SGHAT, CDR2 FQNNGV. The V gene end was trimmed by 1 base and the J gene end by 8 bases; junction bases not matched to a gene: 7. CDR3 length equals 15 residues.